The entry below gives a single T cell receptor beta chain sequence along with its context. Its antigen is undetermined. The data were taken from a study of T cell responses to AZD1222 COVID-19 vaccine. Looking at the study overall: Second-dose recipients at about 4 or about 12 weeks were treated as one pooled group.

Sequenced by immunoSEQ multiplex PCR; TCRdb stores in-frame clones only, minus some. Of about 170,000 clones in the sample, about 92% are singletons; the top ten hold approximately 4%. Study outcomes and limitations: None of the repertoires were sampled until the peak T cell response had passed.

Between the trimmed V and J ends, which lost 2 bases and 5 bases, there was a span of 9 bases. Germline lookup yields CDR1 GTSNPN and CDR2 SVGIG (reference sequence). This CDR3 has 12 residues. Source: peripheral blood, taken on day 0 of AZD1222 vaccination. The genes are TRBV30 and TRBJ1-1; the D gene is possibly TRBD1 (6 bases). The receptor was derived from an adult in good health. The CDR3 loop is CAWSWGPTEAFF. The CDR3 coding sequence is TGTGCCTGGAGTTGGGGGCCGACTGAAGCTTTCTTT. The full variable domain, its missing parts supplied by reference TRBV30 and TRBJ1-1, is SQTIHQWPATLVQPVGSPLSLECTVEGTSNPNLYWYRQAAGRGLQLLFYSVGIGQISSEVPQNLSASRPQDRQFILSSKKLLLSDSGFYLCAWSWGPTEAFFGQGTRLTVV.